This passage covers 3 T cell receptor beta chains from one sample sequenced in a study of shared clonotypes between healthy human individuals. Clones were read by immunoSEQ multiplex PCR, and TCRdb kept only the in-frame ones, dropping some. The sample includes some 1,900,000 clones, about 95% of them seen just once. Positive CCR7 selection of CD45RO-negative cells yielded the naive CD8 cells, and terminally differentiated effector memory CD45RA+ cells were excluded. Sequencing was done on a sample of naive CD8+ T cells sorted from blood. These TCRs come from a man younger than 35 in good health.

The CDR3 sequence is CASSPGQGHNQPQHF. In DNA form, the CDR3 reads TGTGCCAGCAGTCCGGGACAGGGCCACAATCAGCCCCAGCATTTT. The chain has TRBV27 and TRBJ1-5; 9 positions match TRBD1. The CDR3 sequence is 15 residues long. The V and J ends lost 5 bases and 3 bases, in that order; junction bases with no gene match: 5. In germline, CDR1 is MNHEY, CDR2 SMNVEV (reference sequence).

The genes are TRBV19 and TRBJ2-7; 11 bases align to TRBD2. This CDR3 is 17 amino acids long. Germline V gene sequence: CDR1 LNHDA, CDR2 SQIVND (reference sequence). The ends lost 5 bases at V and 1 base at J; junction bases unmatched: 10. CDR3 loop: CASSSWTSGLNSYEQYF. The CDR3 DNA reads TGTGCCAGTAGTTCCTGGACTAGCGGGCTCAATTCCTACGAGCAGTACTTC.

This clone has only a few counts. Other nucleotide sequences from this sample produce the same CDR3. In DNA, the CDR3 is TGTGCCAGCAGCTTGCAGGGGGCCTACGAGCAGTACTTC. As protein: CASSLQGAYEQYF. V and J are TRBV7-6 and TRBJ2-7, with 7 positions matching TRBD1. The length of the CDR3 is 13 residues. J lost 2 bases, V lost 3 bases, and 1 base had no gene match. Germline values: CDR1 SGHVS, CDR2 FNYEAQ. The full variable domain, rest sourced from reference TRBV7-6 and TRBJ2-7, is GAGVSQSPRYKVTKRGQDVALRCDPISGHVSLYWYRQALGQGPEFLTYFNYEAQQDKSGLPNDRFSAERPEGSISTLTIQRTEQRDSAMYRCASSLQGAYEQYFGPGTRLTVT.